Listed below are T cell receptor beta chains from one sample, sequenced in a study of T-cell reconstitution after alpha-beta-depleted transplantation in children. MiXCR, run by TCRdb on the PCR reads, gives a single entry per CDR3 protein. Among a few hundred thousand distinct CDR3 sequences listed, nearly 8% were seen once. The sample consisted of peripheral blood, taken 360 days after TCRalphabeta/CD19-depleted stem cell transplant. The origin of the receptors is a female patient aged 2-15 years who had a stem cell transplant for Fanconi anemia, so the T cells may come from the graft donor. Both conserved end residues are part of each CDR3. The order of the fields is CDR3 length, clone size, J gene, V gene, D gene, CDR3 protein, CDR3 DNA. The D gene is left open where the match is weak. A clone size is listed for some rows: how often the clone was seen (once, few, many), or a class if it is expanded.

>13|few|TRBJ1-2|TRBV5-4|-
CASSLGENYGYTF
TGTGCCAGCAGCTTGGGGGAGAACTATGGCTACACCTTC
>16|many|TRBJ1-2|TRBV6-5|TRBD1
CASSYLKTGGNYGYTF
TGTGCCAGCAGTTACTTGAAGACAGGGGGCAACTATGGCTACACCTTC
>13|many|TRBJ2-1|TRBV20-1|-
CSAGRVGIHEQFF
TGCAGTGCCGGAAGGGTCGGGATTCATGAGCAGTTCTTC
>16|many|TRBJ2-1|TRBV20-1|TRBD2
CSAGRRTSGHYNEQFF
TGCAGTGCTGGTAGGCGAACTAGCGGGCACTACAATGAGCAGTTCTTC
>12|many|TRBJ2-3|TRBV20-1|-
CSVQLFRNTQYF
TGCAGTGTCCAGCTATTCCGCAATACGCAGTATTTT
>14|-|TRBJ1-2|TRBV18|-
CASKKPEVDYGYTF
TGTGCCAGCAAGAAACCCGAGGTAGACTATGGCTACACCTTC
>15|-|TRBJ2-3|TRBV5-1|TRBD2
CASALAGTSTDTQYF
TGCGCCAGCGCCCTAGCGGGGACTAGCACAGATACGCAGTATTTT
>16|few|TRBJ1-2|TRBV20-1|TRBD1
CSARDPQTGGLYGYTF
TGCAGTGCTAGAGATCCCCAGACAGGGGGTCTCTATGGCTACACCTTC
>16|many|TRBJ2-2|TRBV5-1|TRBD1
CASSLVGTANTGELFF
TGCGCCAGCAGCTTGGTGGGGACAGCGAACACCGGGGAGCTGTTTTTT
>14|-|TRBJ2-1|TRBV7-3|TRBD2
CATATSGYDNEQFF
TGTGCCACCGCCACTAGCGGGTATGACAATGAGCAGTTCTTC
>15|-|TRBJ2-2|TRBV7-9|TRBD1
CASSNRDRVGGELFF
TGTGCCAGCAGCAATCGGGACAGGGTTGGCGGGGAGCTGTTTTTT
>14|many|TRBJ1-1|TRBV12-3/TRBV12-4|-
CASSLAPLHAEAFF
TGTGCCAGCAGTTTAGCCCCCTTACACGCTGAAGCTTTCTTT
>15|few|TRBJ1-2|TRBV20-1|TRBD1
CSAVDTSTGESGYTF
TGCAGTGCTGTGGATACCTCGACAGGGGAGTCTGGCTACACCTTC
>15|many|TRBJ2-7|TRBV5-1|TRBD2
CASSLWASGGYEQYF
TGCGCCAGCAGCTTGTGGGCTAGCGGGGGCTACGAGCAGTACTTC
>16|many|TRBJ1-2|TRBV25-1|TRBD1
CASSEYGTGGIDGYTF
TGTGCCAGCAGTGAATATGGGACAGGGGGTATAGATGGCTACACCTTC
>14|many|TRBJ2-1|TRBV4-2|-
CASSQDARDNEQFF
TGTGCCAGCAGCCAAGATGCTAGAGACAATGAGCAGTTCTTC
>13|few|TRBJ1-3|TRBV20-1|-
CSMRQNSGNTIYF
TGCAGTATGCGACAGAACTCTGGAAACACCATATATTTT
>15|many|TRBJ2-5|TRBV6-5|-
CASSYSMGGQETQYF
TGTGCCAGCAGTTACTCGATGGGGGGACAAGAGACCCAGTACTTC
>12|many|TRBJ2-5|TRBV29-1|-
CSVGLADETQYF
TGCAGCGTTGGGCTAGCCGACGAGACCCAGTACTTC
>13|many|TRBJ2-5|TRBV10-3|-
CAISEVAHETQYF
TGTGCCATCAGTGAAGTAGCTCACGAGACCCAGTACTTC
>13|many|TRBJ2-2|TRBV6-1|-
CAIPGRATGELFF
TGTGCCATCCCGGGACGGGCCACCGGGGAGCTGTTTTTT
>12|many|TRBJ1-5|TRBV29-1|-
CSVGGSNQPQHF
TGCAGCGTTGGGGGGAGCAATCAGCCCCAGCATTTT
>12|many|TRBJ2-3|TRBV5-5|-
CASSPDRDTQYF
TGTGCCAGCAGCCCCGACAGGGATACGCAGTATTTT
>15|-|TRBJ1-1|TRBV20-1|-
CSARDSGSSNTEAFF
TGCAGTGCTAGAGATTCAGGGTCCTCAAACACTGAAGCTTTCTTT
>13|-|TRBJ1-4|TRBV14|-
CASSQDKYEKLFF
TGTGCCAGCAGCCAAGATAAATACGAAAAACTGTTTTTT
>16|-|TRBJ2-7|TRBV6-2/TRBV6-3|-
CASSRESGVSGYEQYF
TGTGCCAGCAGTCGAGAGTCAGGGGTATCGGGATACGAGCAGTACTTC
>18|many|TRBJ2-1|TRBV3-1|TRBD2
CASSLERGGLVTHNEQFF
TGTGCCAGCAGCCTCGAGCGGGGGGGCCTGGTAACCCACAATGAGCAGTTCTTC
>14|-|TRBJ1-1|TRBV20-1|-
CSAREGFLNTEAFF
TGCAGTGCTAGAGAGGGGTTCCTGAACACTGAAGCTTTCTTT
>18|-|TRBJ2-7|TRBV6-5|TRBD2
CASSYAGTSGRSSYEQYF
TGTGCCAGCAGTTACGCCGGGACTAGCGGGAGAAGCTCCTACGAGCAGTACTTC
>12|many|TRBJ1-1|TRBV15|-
CATSRVRGEAFF
TGTGCCACCAGCAGAGTAAGGGGGGAAGCTTTCTTT
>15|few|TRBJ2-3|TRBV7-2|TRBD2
CASSGLGGYVDTQYF
TGTGCCAGCAGCGGTCTCGGGGGGTACGTGGATACGCAGTATTTT
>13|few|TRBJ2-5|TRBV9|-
CASSVWPTETQYF
TGTGCCAGCAGCGTATGGCCGACAGAGACCCAGTACTTC
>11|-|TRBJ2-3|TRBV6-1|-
CASSVPGSPYF
TGTGCCAGCAGCGTTCCGGGCTCCCCGTATTTT
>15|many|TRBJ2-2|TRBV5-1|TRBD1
CASSFGQGNPGELFF
TGCGCCAGCAGCTTCGGACAGGGGAATCCCGGGGAGCTGTTTTTT
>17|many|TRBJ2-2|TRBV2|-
CASSALTAQRDTGELFF
TGTGCCAGCAGCGCTTTGACAGCTCAGAGGGATACCGGGGAGCTGTTTTTT
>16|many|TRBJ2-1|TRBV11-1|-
CASSSPSGNSYNEQFF
TGTGCCAGCAGCTCCCCCTCTGGGAACTCCTACAATGAGCAGTTCTTC
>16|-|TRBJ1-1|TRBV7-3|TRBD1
CASSLTGAQPINEAFF
TGTGCCAGCAGCTTGACAGGGGCCCAACCGATTAATGAAGCTTTCTTT
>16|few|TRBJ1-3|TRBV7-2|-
CASSLAGARVGNTIYF
TGTGCCAGCAGCTTAGCGGGGGCCCGGGTTGGAAACACCATATATTTT
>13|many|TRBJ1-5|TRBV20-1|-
CSASKGGNQPQHF
TGCAGTGCTAGTAAGGGTGGCAATCAGCCCCAGCATTTT
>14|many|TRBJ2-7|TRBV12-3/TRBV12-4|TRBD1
CASTPGTGRIEQYF
TGTGCCAGCACACCCGGGACAGGGAGAATCGAGCAGTACTTC
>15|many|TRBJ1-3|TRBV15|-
CATSSLVSSGNTIYF
TGTGCCACCAGCAGTCTTGTATCTAGCGGAAACACCATATATTTT
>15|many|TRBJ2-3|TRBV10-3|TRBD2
CAISGTSGDTDTQYF
TGTGCCATCAGTGGGACTAGCGGGGACACAGATACGCAGTATTTT
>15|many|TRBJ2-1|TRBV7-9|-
CASSLVGGLNNEQFF
TGTGCCAGCAGCTTAGTGGGCGGATTGAACAATGAGCAGTTCTTC
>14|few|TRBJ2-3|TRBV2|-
CVSSSFRGGDTQYF
TGTGTCTCTTCGAGTTTCCGAGGGGGAGATACGCAGTATTTT
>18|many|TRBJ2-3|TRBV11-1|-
CASSRLLGGRSGTDTQYF
TGTGCCAGCAGCCGGCTATTGGGCGGCCGTTCGGGCACAGATACGCAGTATTTT
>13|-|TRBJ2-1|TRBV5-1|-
CASSLAGDYEQFF
TGCGCCAGCAGCTTGGCGGGAGATTATGAGCAGTTCTTC
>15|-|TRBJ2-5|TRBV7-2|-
CASSLGLGAWETQYF
TGTGCCAGCAGCTTAGGGTTAGGGGCCTGGGAGACCCAGTACTTC
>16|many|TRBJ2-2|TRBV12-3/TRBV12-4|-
CASSLAGGRSTGELFF
TGTGCCAGCAGTTTAGCGGGGGGGCGTAGCACCGGGGAGCTGTTTTTT
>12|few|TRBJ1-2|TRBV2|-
CASRTENYGYTF
TGTGCCAGCAGGACAGAGAACTATGGCTACACCTTC
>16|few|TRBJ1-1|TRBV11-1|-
CASSLEDYRDGTEAFF
TGTGCCAGCAGCTTAGAAGATTACAGGGACGGCACTGAAGCTTTCTTT
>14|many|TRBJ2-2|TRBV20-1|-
CSARQGENTGELFF
TGCAGTGCTAGGCAGGGCGAGAACACCGGGGAGCTGTTTTTT
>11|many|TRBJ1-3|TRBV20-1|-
CSAVFANTIYF
TGCAGTGCCGTTTTTGCGAACACCATATATTTT
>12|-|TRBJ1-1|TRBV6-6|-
CASSYISGEAFF
TGTGCCAGCAGTTACATTTCGGGGGAAGCTTTCTTT
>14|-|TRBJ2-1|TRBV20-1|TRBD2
CSALKRGGWNEQFF
TGCAGTGCTTTAAAGCGGGGGGGCTGGAATGAGCAGTTCTTC
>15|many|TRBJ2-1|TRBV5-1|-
CASSLITSLSNEQFF
TGCGCCAGCAGCTTGATCACTAGCTTAAGTAATGAGCAGTTCTTC
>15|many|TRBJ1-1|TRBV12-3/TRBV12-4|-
CASSKGAFVPAEAFF
TGTGCCAGCAGCAAAGGGGCCTTTGTGCCGGCTGAAGCTTTCTTT
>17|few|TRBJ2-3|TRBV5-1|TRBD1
CASSLFRTGAGTDTQYF
TGCGCCAGCAGCTTGTTCAGGACAGGGGCTGGCACAGATACGCAGTATTTT
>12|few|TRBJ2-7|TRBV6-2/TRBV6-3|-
CASSYVVNEQYF
TGTGCCAGCAGTTACGTGGTGAACGAGCAGTACTTC
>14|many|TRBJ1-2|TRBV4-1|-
CASSQTGTLYGYTF
TGCGCCAGCAGCCAGACAGGCACCCTCTATGGCTACACCTTC
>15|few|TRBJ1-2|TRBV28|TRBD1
CASRYDRVGAHGYTF
TGTGCCAGCAGATACGACAGGGTTGGGGCGCATGGCTACACCTTC